This T cell receptor (beta chain) derives from a study of shared clonotypes between healthy human individuals. Trimming left V 8 bases short and J 0 bases short, with 10 bases between. The CDR3 runs 14 residues. Germline V gene lookup returns CDR1 MNHNY and CDR2 SVGAGI (reference sequence). This clone appeared a few times. Assay: immunoSEQ multiplex PCR; the TCRdb copy retains only in-frame clones and omits some. The sample gives roughly 700,000 clones, around two thirds of which show up once; over 1.5% is in the top ten. The TCR was taken from a woman in her twenties or thirties in good health. The genes are TRBV6-6 and TRBJ2-2; D ambiguous. Input material: memory CD4+ T cells sorted from blood. Documented subset: CD45RA-negative fraction. The CDR3 loop reads CASRTDANTGELFF. The CDR3, as DNA: TGTGCCAGCCGGACGGACGCGAACACCGGGGAGCTGTTTTTT.